Listed here are 8 T cell receptor beta chains from one sample, sequenced in a study of T cells in Graves' hyperthyroidism and ophthalmopathy. Using RNA transcripts as the source, TCR beta CDR3 regions were amplified. HTBI primers were used for first-round RT-PCR of the TCR CDR3. TCRdb re-called the multiplex PCR reads through MiXCR, storing one row per CDR3 protein. Among around 600,000 distinct CDR3 sequences, approximately 14% were seen once, and the ten largest hold more than 6%. The sample consisted of blood. These receptors all come from a woman under 30 with Graves' ophthalmopathy.

This clonotype was seen ten or more times. This chain joins TRBV3-1 and TRBJ1-2, with 7 bases lining up with TRBD1. Losses at the gene ends were 1 base for V and 0 bases for J; bases not matched to a gene: 2. The length of the CDR3 is 15 residues. Germline V gene sequence: CDR1 LGHDT, CDR2 YNNKEL (reference sequence). CDR3 loop: CASSQVGGANYGYTF. The CDR3 DNA sequence: TGTGCCAGCAGCCAAGTAGGGGGCGCTAACTATGGCTACACCTTC.

This clonotype was observed many times. The chain employs TRBV7-2 and TRBJ1-1, with TRBD1 matching over 7 bases. The CDR3 spans 13 residues. The V and J ends lost 1 base and 8 bases, in that order; junction bases with no gene match: 4. The germline CDR1 and CDR2 sequences are SGHTA and FQGNSA. The DNA of the CDR3 is TGTGCCAGCAGCTTAGGAGCGGACAGGGAAGCTTTCTTT. Residues: CASSLGADREAFF.

V is TRBV6-9 and J is TRBJ1-5; D is undetermined. The CDR3 covers 14 residues. The ends were cut back, 3 bases at V and 6 bases at J, with 12 bases in the middle. Germline V lookup: CDR1 MNHGY, CDR2 SVAAGI. The CDR3 sequence: CASSYDGLGQPQHF. The CDR3 bases are TGTGCCAGCAGTTACGACGGGTTGGGTCAGCCCCAGCATTTT.

This clonotype occurred many times. The rearrangement joins TRBV28 to TRBJ1-6; weak D call: TRBD1 (5 bases). V was clipped by 2 bases and J by 0 bases, with 8 bases between them. This CDR3 comprises 16 residues. Germline CDR1 is MDHEN and CDR2 is SYDVKM. As DNA, the CDR3 is TGTGCCAGCAGTTTAGATACAGGCTCCTATAATTCACCCCTCCACTTT. It encodes CASSLDTGSYNSPLHF.

The chain links TRBV4-3 to TRBJ2-7; 8 positions match TRBD2. The CDR3 has 15 amino acids. The ends lost 4 bases at V and 0 bases at J; junction bases unmatched: 5. Germline loops: CDR1 LGHNA, CDR2 YSLEER. The CDR3 protein is CASSPLAGSSYEQYF. Here the CDR3 DNA reads TGCGCCAGCAGCCCGTTAGCGGGGAGCTCCTACGAGCAGTACTTC.

This clonotype has at least ten counts. J is TRBJ2-1 and V is TRBV29-1; possibly TRBD2 for D (6 bases). The length of the CDR3 is 16 residues. Germline assignment: CDR1 SQVTM and CDR2 ANQGSEA. Trimming removed 1 base at V and 1 base at J, with 14 bases between. The CDR3 loop is CSVEAATSRSYNEQFF. The CDR3 DNA reads as TGCAGCGTTGAAGCCGCGACTAGTCGGTCCTACAATGAGCAGTTCTTC.

This chain connects TRBV9 to TRBJ1-6; D might be TRBD1 (6 bases). CDR3 size: 14 residues. Looked up from germline, CDR1 is SGDLS and CDR2 is YYNGEE. Trimming shortened V by 3 bases and J by 10 bases, and 14 bases separated the two germline ends. In DNA form, the CDR3 reads TGTGCCAGCAGCGGCCACAGGGATGGATCACCCCTCCACTTT. Its translation is CASSGHRDGSPLHF.

This clonotype appeared many times. CDR3 loop: CATSDLDRATDTQYF. The CDR3 coding sequence is TGTGCCACCAGTGACCTCGACAGGGCCACAGATACGCAGTATTTT. The rearrangement joins TRBV24-1 to TRBJ2-3, with TRBD1 matching over 7 bases. J gave up 2 bases and V 4 bases, and 5 bases lay outside the gene matches. This CDR3 is built from 15 residues. From germline, CDR1 is KGHDR and CDR2 SFDVKD.